This T cell receptor beta chain was retrieved from a study of CD8 T cells in ankylosing spondylitis. Overall study findings and caveats: CD8+ by phenotype, disease-linked clones were relatively rare in peripheral blood.

MiXCR, run by TCRdb on the 5' RACE reads, gives a single entry per CDR3 protein. The data show about 160,000 distinct CDR3 sequences, around 45% seen once. The germline V gene encodes CDR1 LGHDT and CDR2 YNNKEL (reference sequence). V lost 0 bases, J lost 0 bases, and 14 bases stayed unmatched. The CDR3 is 20 amino acids. Concerning this clonotype: Its specificity is not known.

The clonotype originates from a male donor with ankylosing spondylitis. V gene TRBV3-1 combines with J gene TRBJ2-7, with 10 bases aligning to TRBD2. Material for sequencing was synovial fluid, either unsorted or a sorted T cell fraction (not recorded which). In DNA, the CDR3 is TGTGCCAGCAGCCAAGATCGCTTGTTAGCGGGAGGTTCTACCTCCTACGAGCAGTACTTC. This encodes CASSQDRLLAGGSTSYEQYF.